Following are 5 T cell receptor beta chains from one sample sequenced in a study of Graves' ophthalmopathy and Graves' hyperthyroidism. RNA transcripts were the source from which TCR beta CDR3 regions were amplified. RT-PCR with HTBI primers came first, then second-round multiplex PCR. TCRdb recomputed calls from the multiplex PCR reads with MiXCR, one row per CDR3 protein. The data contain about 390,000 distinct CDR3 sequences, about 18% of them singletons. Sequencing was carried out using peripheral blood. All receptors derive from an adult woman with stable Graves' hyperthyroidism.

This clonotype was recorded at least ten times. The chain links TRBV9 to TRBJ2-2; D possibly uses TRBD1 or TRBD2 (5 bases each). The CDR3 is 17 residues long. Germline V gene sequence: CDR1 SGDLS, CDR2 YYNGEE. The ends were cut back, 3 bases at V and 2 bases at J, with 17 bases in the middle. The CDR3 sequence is CASSENRDQINTGELFF. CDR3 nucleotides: TGTGCCAGCAGCGAAAACCGGGACCAGATAAACACCGGGGAGCTGTTTTTT.

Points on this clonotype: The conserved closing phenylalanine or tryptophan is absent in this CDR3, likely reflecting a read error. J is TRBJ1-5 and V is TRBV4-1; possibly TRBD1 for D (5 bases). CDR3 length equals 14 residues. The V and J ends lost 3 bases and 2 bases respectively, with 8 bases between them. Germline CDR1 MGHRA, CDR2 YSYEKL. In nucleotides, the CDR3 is TGCGCCAGCAGCCACCAGGGCGGCAATCAGCCCCAGCATTTG. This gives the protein CASSHQGGNQPQHL.

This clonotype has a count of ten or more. As DNA, the CDR3 is TGTGCCAGCAGGCCTACTAGCGGGAGGGCCGGCGGGGAGCTGTTTTTT. It is translated as CASRPTSGRAGGELFF. This chain connects TRBV6-1 to TRBJ2-2; TRBD2 matches 13 bases. The V gene's germline CDR1 is MNHNS and CDR2 SASEGT. The CDR3 totals 16 residues. V was clipped by 6 bases and J by 7 bases; unmatched bases: 8.

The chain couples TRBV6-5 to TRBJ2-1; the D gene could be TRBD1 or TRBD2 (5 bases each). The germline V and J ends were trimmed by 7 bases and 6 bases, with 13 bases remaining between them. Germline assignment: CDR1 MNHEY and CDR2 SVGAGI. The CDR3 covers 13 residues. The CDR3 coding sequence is TGTGCCAGCACCCCCGAGGGGCGCAATGAGCAGTTCTTC. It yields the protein CASTPEGRNEQFF.

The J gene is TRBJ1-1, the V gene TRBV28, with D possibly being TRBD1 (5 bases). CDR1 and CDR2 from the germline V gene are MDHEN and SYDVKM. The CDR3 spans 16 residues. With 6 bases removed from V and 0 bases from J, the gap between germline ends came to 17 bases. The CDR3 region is CASSPPRGSMNTEAFF. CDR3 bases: TGTGCCAGCAGCCCACCCCGGGGGTCTATGAACACTGAAGCTTTCTTT.